This entry lists 2 T cell receptor beta chains sequenced from one sample in a study of blood T cell repertoires in COVID-19. Sequencing used immunoSEQ multiplex PCR; TCRdb keeps in-frame clones, though not all of them. The sample contains 88,000 or so clones, approximately 90% of which appear only once. Sequenced material: PBMCs or T cells enriched from blood (not recorded which). These receptor sequences come from a woman aged 50 to 65 with acute COVID-19.

The rearrangement links TRBV23-1 to TRBJ2-4; D ambiguous. TRBV23-1 is an ORF; its function is uncertain. The ends were cut back, 3 bases at V and 2 bases at J, with 5 bases in the middle. This CDR3 contains 13 residues. The CDR3 DNA follows: TGCGCCAGCAGTCATAGCCCCAAAAACATTCAGTACTTC. It yields the protein CASSHSPKNIQYF.

The chain uses TRBV7-6 and TRBJ1-1; 7 nucleotides align to TRBD1. V lost 5 bases to trimming and J lost 4 bases; unmatched junction nucleotides: 10. The CDR3 consists of 15 residues. Germline-derived CDR1 and CDR2 are SGHVS and FNYEAQ. CDR3 protein: CASSAEEGASTEAFF. The CDR3, as DNA: TGTGCCAGCAGCGCCGAAGAGGGGGCGAGCACTGAAGCTTTCTTT. Full variable domain (missing parts from reference TRBV7-6 and TRBJ1-1): GAGVSQSPRYKVTKRGQDVALRCDPISGHVSLYWYRQALGQGPEFLTYFNYEAQQDKSGLPNDRFSAERPEGSISTLTIQRTEQRDSAMYRCASSAEEGASTEAFFGQGTRLTVV.